Following are 22 T cell receptor beta chains from one sample sequenced in a study of cytomegalovirus exposure and HLA in healthy donors. The PCR contained 60 Vbeta and 13 Jbeta primers. The repertoire was sequenced with immunoSEQ multiplex PCR; TCRdb's copy has only in-frame clones and lacks some. Altogether about 200,000 clones are present, around three quarters being singletons, with the ten largest covering 13% to 15%. The sample was PBMCs. Receptors originate from a woman aged 25-40 years in good health and CMV-seropositive.

This clone has more than one count but fewer than ten. The chain's CDR3 is CSMAGTGGNGSPLHF. CDR3 coding DNA: TGTTCTATGGCCGGGACAGGGGGCAACGGATCACCCCTCCACTTT. The genes are TRBV19 and TRBJ1-6; 12 nucleotides agree with TRBD1. The CDR3 is 15 amino acids. Per germline, CDR1 LNHDA and CDR2 SQIVND (reference sequence). Together with reference TRBV19 and TRBJ1-6, the CDR3 gives the full variable domain: DGGITQSPKYLFRKEGQNVTLSCEQNLNHDAMYWYRQDPGQGLRLIYYSQIVNDFQKGDIAEGYSVSREKKESFPLTVTSAQKNPTAFYLCSMAGTGGNGSPLHFGNGTRLTVT.

The chain uses TRBV6-5 and TRBJ2-5, with 8 bases matching TRBD2. CDR1 is MNHEY and CDR2 is SVGAGI in the germline V gene. CDR3 length: 13 residues. After removal of 0 bases from V and 14 bases from J, the junction contained 8 bases not matched to a gene. Written as DNA, the CDR3 is TGTGCCAGCAGTTACTCCAGCGGGAGCCATGTTTACTTC. Translating gives CASSYSSGSHVYF.

This clone was observed a few times. This chain joins TRBV19 and TRBJ2-2, with D perhaps TRBD2 (5 bases). CDR1 is LNHDA and CDR2 is SQIVND in the germline V gene (reference sequence). With 6 bases removed from V and 4 bases from J, the gap between germline ends came to 9 bases. This CDR3 is 13 amino acids long. CDR3 nucleotides: TGTGCCAGTAGCGGGGTTACCACCGGGGAGCTGTTTTTT. The encoded protein is CASSGVTTGELFF.

The chain combines TRBV7-8 with TRBJ2-5; no definite D call. The V and J ends lost 2 bases and 5 bases respectively, with 9 bases between them. This CDR3 spans 13 amino acids. The V gene's germline CDR1 is SGHVS and CDR2 FQNEAQ. CDR3 DNA sequence: TGTGCCAGCAGCTTAACCCTTCAGGAGACCCAGTACTTC. This gives the protein CASSLTLQETQYF.

The genes are TRBV7-2 and TRBJ1-4, with a possible D match to TRBD1 (6 bases). This CDR3 is 15 amino acids long. V was trimmed by 5 bases and J by 6 bases, leaving 16 bases between them. Germline loops: CDR1 SGHTA, CDR2 FQGNSA. The CDR3, as DNA: TGTGCCAGCAGCCCAGGAGGGGGGAGGGATGAAAAACTGTTTTTT. The encoded protein is CASSPGGGRDEKLFF.

V and J are TRBV19 and TRBJ2-1; 10 bases line up with TRBD1. The CDR3 is 15 residues long. V shed 7 bases, J shed 2 bases, and the junction held 5 bases outside the gene matches. Germline V gives CDR1 LNHDA, CDR2 SQIVND (reference sequence). The CDR3 here is CASTDGTGAYNEQFF. CDR3 in DNA: TGTGCCAGTACCGACGGGACAGGGGCCTACAATGAGCAGTTCTTC.

The chain combines TRBV5-8 with TRBJ2-6; D possibly corresponds to TRBD2 (5 bases). The CDR3 has 15 amino acids. The germline V gene encodes CDR1 SGHTS and CDR2 YDEGEE. V gave up 4 bases and J gave up 4 bases, with 12 bases separating them. The CDR3 loop reads CASSRRRTGANVLTF. CDR3 in DNA: TGTGCCAGCAGCCGGCGGAGGACCGGGGCCAACGTCCTGACTTTC.

This clone showed up just a few times. This sequence joins TRBV6-4 and TRBJ2-3, with D possibly being TRBD2 (5 bases). This CDR3 region has 15 residues. Trimming removed 1 base at V and 3 bases at J, with 11 bases between. The germline gives CDR1 MRHNA, CDR2 SNTAGT. CDR3 residues: CASSDWTQRTDTQYF. The CDR3 DNA follows: TGTGCCAGCAGTGACTGGACGCAGCGGACAGATACGCAGTATTTT.

The chain uses TRBV28 and TRBJ1-1, with 7 bases matching TRBD1. Germline V gene sequence: CDR1 MDHEN, CDR2 SYDVKM. The CDR3 length is 15 residues. J gave up 0 bases and V 5 bases, and 6 bases lay outside the gene matches. The CDR3 DNA is TGTGCCAGCAGTCTCGGACAGGCCCTGAACACTGAAGCTTTCTTT. Translation: CASSLGQALNTEAFF.

CDR3 sequence: CASSSRQGGHTEAFF. DNA for the CDR3: TGCGCCAGCAGCTCCAGACAAGGAGGGCACACTGAAGCTTTCTTT. V gene TRBV10-1 combines with J gene TRBJ1-1, with D unclear. V lost 6 bases and J 3 bases, leaving 17 bases between the germline ends. CDR3 size: 15 residues. Per germline, CDR1 WNHNN and CDR2 SYGVQD (reference sequence).

This chain links TRBV7-3 with TRBJ2-1, with TRBD2 identical over 7 bases. CDR1 SGHTA and CDR2 FQGTGA come from the germline V gene. CDR3 length: 15 amino acids. Trimming at V came to 2 bases and at J to 6 bases, leaving 7 bases not matched to a gene. CDR3 in DNA: TGTGCCAGCAGCTTATCGTCGGCTAGCGGCAATGAGCAGTTCTTC. It translates to CASSLSSASGNEQFF.

The chain recombines TRBV14 with TRBJ1-1, with D unresolved. CDR3 length: 15 amino acids. V was trimmed by 0 bases and J by 3 bases, leaving 11 bases between them. CDR1 is SGHDN, CDR2 FVKESK, per germline. CDR3 residues: CASSQDRRTYTEAFF. CDR3 DNA: TGTGCCAGCAGCCAAGATCGCCGAACATACACTGAAGCTTTCTTT.

This clone was counted between two and nine times. This CDR3 reads CASSSAGEAFF. Written as DNA, the CDR3 is TGTGCCAGCAGCTCGGCTGGGGAGGCTTTCTTT. This chain links TRBV11-2 with TRBJ1-1; unclear D gene. The CDR3 totals 11 residues. Germline CDR1 reads SGHAT; CDR2 reads FQNNGV. V shed 4 bases and J shed 11 bases, with 11 bases lying between them.

The chain joins TRBV11-2 to TRBJ1-6; D call uncertain. The CDR3 contains 13 residues. Germline values: CDR1 SGHAT, CDR2 FQNNGV. Trimming cost V 5 bases and J 9 bases, with 11 bases left between them. The CDR3 loop reads CASSRPGGSPLHF. DNA for the CDR3: TGTGCCAGCAGCCGTCCCGGCGGTTCACCCCTCCACTTT.

Comments on this clone: Additional DNA sequences in this sample encode the identical CDR3. In DNA form, the CDR3 reads TGTGCCAGCAGCTTAGGGGACAGGGGCTACGAGCAGTACTTC. Translating gives CASSLGDRGYEQYF. The chain links TRBV7-2 to TRBJ2-7; 10 bases line up with TRBD1. Trimming took 1 base from V and 3 from J; bases not matched to a gene: 0. The CDR3 contains 14 residues. CDR1 SGHTA and CDR2 FQGNSA come from the germline V gene.

The V call is TRBV7-9, the J call TRBJ1-6; TRBD1 agrees at 7 bases. V shed 4 bases, J shed 9 bases, and the junction held 6 bases outside the gene matches. CDR3 size: 14 residues. The germline V gene encodes CDR1 SEHNR and CDR2 FQNEAQ (reference sequence). The CDR3 bases are TGTGCCAGCAGCTCTGGGGACAGAACTTCACCCCTCCACTTT. It specifies CASSSGDRTSPLHF.

The chain links TRBV2 to TRBJ1-4; tentative D call: TRBD1 (5 bases). This CDR3 spans 16 amino acids. Germline CDR1 reads SNHLY; CDR2 reads FYNNEI. Trimming stripped 4 bases from V and 3 bases from J, with 15 bases between. The CDR3 here is CASSVEGRAANEKLFF. DNA for the CDR3: TGTGCCAGCAGTGTCGAGGGGAGGGCTGCTAATGAAAAACTGTTTTTT.

The J gene is TRBJ2-1, the V gene TRBV9; the D is unclear. V lost 2 bases and J 4 bases, leaving 10 bases between the germline ends. Germline V lookup: CDR1 SGDLS, CDR2 YYNGEE. The CDR3 is 14 residues long. For the CDR3, the DNA is TGTGCCAGCAGCGTTATGTCGGTATACAATGAGCAGTTCTTC. Translated: CASSVMSVYNEQFF.

J is TRBJ2-4 and V is TRBV19; no reliable D call. The germline gives CDR1 LNHDA, CDR2 SQIVND (reference sequence). Trimming cost V 5 bases and J 0 bases, with 17 bases left between them. CDR3 length: 17 amino acids. CDR3 in amino acids: CASSPLATVEAKNIQYF. The DNA of the CDR3 is TGTGCCAGTAGTCCCCTTGCTACGGTTGAAGCCAAAAACATTCAGTACTTC.

As for this clone: At the DNA level, this CDR3 is encoded by other sequences in the same sample as well. The chain links TRBV7-2 to TRBJ2-2; perhaps TRBD1 as D (6 bases). Between the trimmed V and J ends, which lost 3 bases and 4 bases, there was a span of 9 bases. Germline V lookup: CDR1 SGHTA, CDR2 FQGNSA. The CDR3 covers 14 residues. The CDR3 loop reads CASSLKQGTGELFF. CDR3 bases: TGTGCCAGCAGCTTGAAACAGGGCACCGGGGAGCTGTTTTTT. Together with reference TRBV7-2 and TRBJ2-2, the CDR3 gives the full variable domain: GAGVSQSPSNKVTEKGKDVELRCDPISGHTALYWYRQSLGQGLEFLIYFQGNSAPDKSGLPSDRFSAERTGGSVSTLTIQRTQQEDSAVYLCASSLKQGTGELFFGEGSRLTVL.

The V call is TRBV7-9, the J call TRBJ2-5; a weak D match, TRBD1 (6 bases). The CDR3 runs to 15 residues. Germline V gene lookup returns CDR1 SEHNR and CDR2 FQNEAQ (reference sequence). V was pared by 5 bases and J by 2 bases, with 15 bases between. CDR3 residues: CASSPTGQQQETQYF. The CDR3, as DNA: TGTGCCAGCAGCCCGACGGGACAACAGCAAGAGACCCAGTACTTC.

The chain employs TRBV4-3 and TRBJ1-5; D gene ambiguous. This CDR3 is built from 14 residues. V lost 0 bases, J lost 7 bases, and 10 bases lay in between. Per germline, CDR1 LGHNA and CDR2 YSLEER. The CDR3 nucleotides read TGCGCCAGCAGCCAAGATGGAGGGTACCAGCCCCAGCATTTT. This gives the protein CASSQDGGYQPQHF.